Sequencing of this T cell receptor (beta chain) was carried out in a study of T-cell reconstitution after alpha-beta-depleted transplantation in children. This clonotype was picked up many times. The antigen is undetermined. Library preparation (for TCRbeta) was performed with unique molecular identifiers. TCRdb recomputed calls from the PCR reads with MiXCR, one row per CDR3 protein. Of fewer than 700,000 distinct CDR3 sequences in the sample, roughly 13% were seen once. Trimming stripped 7 bases from V and 5 bases from J, with 8 bases between. The CDR3 length is 11 residues. Study observations and caveats: Surviving recipient T cells and intrathymic progenitors accounted for some patients' high TCRbeta diversity at day 60.

V gene TRBV12-3 or TRBV12-4 combines with J gene TRBJ2-5; D unresolved. The sample consisted of PBMCs, mostly from graft donor cells, taken 360 days after TCRalphabeta/CD19-depleted stem cell transplant. This clonotype originated in a male patient between 5 and 17 years old who had a stem cell transplant for acute myeloid leukemia, so the T cells may come from the graft donor. This chain's CDR3 is CASTTAETQYF. In nucleotides, the CDR3 is TGTGCCAGCACCACCGCGGAGACCCAGTACTTC.